The rows below give T cell receptor beta chains drawn from one sample of a study of T cell repertoires in cytomegalovirus infection. TCRdb itself ran the reads through MiXCR, one entry per CDR3 protein. The sample shows approximately 70,000 distinct CDR3 sequences, about 20% of them seen only once. Their target antigens are unknown. The specimen comprised CD8+ T cells from cultured PBMCs, sampled from culture after CMV antigen stimulation. These receptor sequences come from a human donor in good health (CMV status not recorded). Some clones in this sample may be carry-over from other donors' samples. The CDR3 runs from the conserved cysteine through the conserved F or W.

J | V | CDR3
TRBJ2-2 | TRBV3-1 | CASSQKDLGTGKDLSDTGELFF
TRBJ2-7 | TRBV6-2/TRBV6-3 | CASADIYEQYF
TRBJ2-7 | TRBV27 | CASSLYALTSGGSEQYF
TRBJ2-5 | TRBV7-9 | CASSSPGTHVGTQYF
TRBJ1-1 | TRBV12-5 | CASGLVRMVGELSTEAFF
TRBJ2-1 | TRBV7-7 | CASSLRTSPDEQFF
TRBJ2-2 | TRBV6-1 | CASSSRTSGPSNTGELFF
TRBJ1-1 | TRBV5-6 | CASSLVSVNTEAFF
TRBJ2-5 | TRBV4-2 | CASSQWTGEGETQYF
TRBJ1-3 | TRBV4-3 | CASSQGTASGNTIYF
TRBJ1-1 | TRBV6-2/TRBV6-3 | CASRGQGPRAEAFF
TRBJ2-5 | TRBV19 | CASSIVSRPGETQYF
TRBJ2-3 | TRBV7-8 | CASTKGRADTQYF
TRBJ2-7 | TRBV7-2 | CASRELAGPSYEQYF
TRBJ1-1 | TRBV7-6 | CASSALYRALEAEAFF
TRBJ2-3 | TRBV10-2 | CASSEFRFQTQYF
TRBJ1-1 | TRBV7-2 | CASSTRLGPEAFF
TRBJ2-7 | TRBV7-8 | CASSQRGDTYEQYF
TRBJ2-7 | TRBV9 | CASSPFSEDNEQYF
TRBJ2-1 | TRBV7-2 | CASSQPGGVAYNEQFF
TRBJ1-2 | TRBV5-8 | CASSLGFNYGYTF
TRBJ2-5 | TRBV12-3/TRBV12-4 | CASSFRSGIQETQYF
TRBJ1-2 | TRBV18 | CASSPSRTDGYTF
TRBJ1-1 | TRBV14 | CASSRTGGFWDTEAFF
TRBJ2-7 | TRBV7-2 | CASSFTGPEQYF
TRBJ2-7 | TRBV7-2 | CASSEHRGEGLRAQYF
TRBJ1-1 | TRBV6-1 | CASRGRGQGSGFTEAFF
TRBJ1-1 | TRBV7-9 | CASSVDRADRAVPAFF
TRBJ1-2 | TRBV27 | CASSRQGSAGYTF
TRBJ2-1 | TRBV7-2 | CASSSAGTGGYNEQFF
TRBJ2-3 | TRBV7-2 | CASSWRGAGSTDTQYF
TRBJ2-1 | TRBV11-2 | CATRTSGGNEQFF
TRBJ2-7 | TRBV6-1 | CASRGGQGGSYEQYF
TRBJ2-7 | TRBV6-2/TRBV6-3 | CASSYPRERYYEQYF
TRBJ1-5 | TRBV4-2 | CASSQALRDQPQHF
TRBJ1-4 | TRBV7-2 | CASGWGGEKLFF
TRBJ2-3 | TRBV12-3/TRBV12-4 | CASSAGDNGADTQYF
TRBJ1-2 | TRBV27 | CASIQTPPPALRLRANYGYTF
TRBJ2-1 | TRBV11-2 | CASSPLPWTDSYNEQFF
TRBJ1-2 | TRBV24-1 | CATSDPSKNYGYTF
TRBJ2-3 | TRBV7-8 | CASSLSRGERGSPDTQYF
TRBJ2-3 | TRBV6-4 | CASTRLAGSTDTQYF
TRBJ1-1 | TRBV19 | CASSDKFPPQGWGTEAFF
TRBJ1-1 | TRBV4-1 | CASSLIPATTEAFF
TRBJ1-2 | TRBV6-5 | CATLPRGKILSYGYTF